This T cell receptor (beta chain) was obtained from a study of tumor-infiltrating lymphocytes in primary liver carcinoma. With around 490 ng total RNA as template and a constant-region primer, TCR beta cDNA was made. Slightly modified ARM-PCR with three nested multiplex PCR rounds yielded TCR beta libraries. Use of TRBV1-TRBV30 forward primers with a C-beta reverse primer characterized the first two PCR rounds, which lasted about 9 cycles each. In TCRdb, the multiplex PCR reads were re-called with MiXCR into one record per CDR3 protein. The data hold approximately 210,000 distinct CDR3 sequences, with less than 65% observed a single time. Findings and caveats of the study: Tumor region pairs shared more overlap than did tumor-adjacent and tumor-blood pairs.

Out of unsorted whole blood came the blood RNA, and germline DNA was extracted as well. Enrolled patients were chronically infected with HBV and treatment-naive. The CDR3 has 14 residues. The germline gives CDR1 MDHEN, CDR2 SYDVKM. V gave up 5 bases and J gave up 2 bases, with 13 bases separating them. Comments on this clonotype: Its matching antigen is unknown.

The J gene is TRBJ2-7, the V gene TRBV28, with a possible D match to TRBD1 (7 bases). The TCR was taken from an older woman with primary liver carcinoma and hepatitis B virus infection. Input material: peripheral blood. CDR3 nucleotides: TGTGCCAGCAGTACGCGGGACAGCACCTACGAGCAGTACTTC. Protein product: CASSTRDSTYEQYF.